The clone carrying this T cell receptor (beta chain) was seen at least ten times. Its antigen is still unknown. Germline V gene lookup returns CDR1 PRHDT and CDR2 FYEKMQ (reference sequence). The CDR3 is 14 residues long. Trimming took off 5 bases at V and 1 base at J, with 12 bases between the two ends. The time point here: newly diagnosed GD, antithyroid drugs for less than 3 months. There was RNA extracted from PBMCs, and the TCR library was made from it. With iRepertoire HTBI primers and Arm-PCR of CDR3 regions, TCR beta libraries were built. Each CDR3 protein is one row after TCRdb ran MiXCR on the multiplex PCR reads. The sample includes 410,000 or so distinct CDR3 sequences, around 14% of them seen just once. The source of the sample is a study of regulatory T cells in long-lasting Graves disease. Study-wide results and limits: Persistent patients had a count of shared public clonotypes (2,741) that exceeded that of new patients (about 930).

These data were also filed under a second study, of T cells in Graves' hyperthyroidism and ophthalmopathy.

This sample comprised peripheral blood mononuclear cells (PBMCs), obtained at new diagnosis, from a patient treated with antithyroid drugs. The receptor comes from a woman in her twenties or thirties with Graves disease. The V gene is TRBV13, the J gene TRBJ2-7; TRBD1 or TRBD2 may be the D gene (5 bases each). The CDR3 DNA reads TGTGCCAGCAGCGCCCGGGACGGATCCTACGAGCAGTACTTC. Amino acid sequence: CASSARDGSYEQYF.